These 21 T cell receptor beta chains share one sample of origin, sequenced in a study of neurological immune-mediated disorders. TCRdb processed the 5' RACE reads anew with MiXCR; each CDR3 protein has one entry. The sample holds approximately 82,000 distinct CDR3 sequences; around 13% are singletons and the top ten take about 4.6%. The time point: longitudinal time-point 2. The sequenced sample was PBMCs. All receptors derive from a female donor with HTLV-1-associated myelopathy (HAM/TSP).

This clonotype appeared many times. The rearrangement links TRBV24-1 to TRBJ2-3, with a weak D call TRBD1 (6 bases). This CDR3 is 16 amino acids long. Trimming pared 3 bases from V and 2 bases from J, leaving 14 bases between. The germline V gene has CDR1 KGHDR and CDR2 SFDVKD. CDR3 coding DNA: TGTGCCACCAGTGATCCTGGACAGCCCAACACAGATACGCAGTATTTT. This gives the protein CATSDPGQPNTDTQYF.

This clonotype was seen repeatedly, ten times or more. This sequence joins TRBV5-1 and TRBJ2-6; D assignment may be TRBD1 or TRBD2 (6 bases each). Germline V gives CDR1 SGHRS, CDR2 YFSETQ. V lost 2 bases to trimming and J lost 0 bases, with 12 bases between them. The CDR3 totals 17 residues. CDR3 amino acids: CASSLNWGASGANVLTF. DNA for the CDR3: TGCGCCAGCAGCTTAAACTGGGGGGCCTCTGGGGCCAACGTCCTGACTTTC.

This clonotype was observed many times. The gene calls are TRBV5-5 and TRBJ1-5; D gene ambiguous. V dropped 4 bases and J dropped 0 bases, with 20 bases sitting between them. The CDR3 contains 18 residues. CDR1 is SGHKS, CDR2 YYEKEE, per germline (reference sequence). The CDR3 loop is CASSTIGWGTYSNQPQHF. For the CDR3, the DNA is TGTGCCAGCAGCACTATTGGTTGGGGAACCTATAGCAATCAGCCCCAGCATTTT.

Many counts were recorded for this clonotype. This chain links TRBV5-1 with TRBJ1-2; D gene uncertain. Trimming left V 2 bases short and J 3 bases short, with 8 bases between. This CDR3 has 13 residues. The germline gives CDR1 SGHRS, CDR2 YFSETQ. DNA for the CDR3: TGCGCCAGCAGCTTAGGTCGGGACTATGGCTACACCTTC. Translating gives CASSLGRDYGYTF.

This clonotype came up many times. This rearrangement joins TRBV20-1 to TRBJ1-6; 8 positions agree with TRBD1. Germline V gene lookup returns CDR1 DFQATT and CDR2 SNEGSKA (reference sequence). This CDR3 has 14 residues. Trimming removed 5 bases from V and 7 bases from J; junction bases left unmatched: 7. DNA of the CDR3: TGCAGTGCTGACCAGGGGGCGGTGAATTCACCCCTCCACTTT. Protein: CSADQGAVNSPLHF.

This clonotype was picked up many times. CDR3 bases: TGTGCCACCAGCAGAACCGGGACAGGGAATCAGCCCCAGCATTTT. As protein: CATSRTGTGNQPQHF. V usage is TRBV15 and J usage is TRBJ1-5, with TRBD1 matching over 9 bases. The CDR3 contains 15 residues. Germline values: CDR1 LNHNV, CDR2 YYDKDF (reference sequence). Germline trimming cut 2 bases from V and 4 bases from J; bases unmatched to any gene: 3.

V is TRBV18 and J is TRBJ2-7; 10 nucleotides align to TRBD2. In germline, CDR1 is KGHSH, CDR2 LQKENI. Germline trimming cut 2 bases from V and 3 bases from J; bases unmatched to any gene: 4. CDR3 length equals 15 residues. The CDR3 nucleotides are TGTGCCAGCTCACCAACACTAGCGGGAAGCTACGAGCAGTACTTC. This gives the protein CASSPTLAGSYEQYF.

Many counts were recorded for this clonotype. The genes are TRBV5-1 and TRBJ1-5, with D possibly being TRBD1 (6 bases). Germline CDR1 reads SGHRS; CDR2 reads YFSETQ. Trimming left V 0 bases short and J 3 bases short, with 10 bases between. The CDR3 is made up of 15 amino acids. The CDR3 DNA sequence: TGCGCCAGCAGCTTGGAAGGGGGGGTCAATCAGCCCCAGCATTTT. This encodes CASSLEGGVNQPQHF. Full variable domain (missing parts from reference TRBV5-1 and TRBJ1-5): KAGVTQTPRYLIKTRGQQVTLSCSPISGHRSVSWYQQTPGQGLQFLFEYFSETQRNKGNFPGRFSGRQFSNSRSEMNVSTLELGDSALYLCASSLEGGVNQPQHFGDGTRLSIL.

Many counts were recorded for this clonotype. The chain is built from TRBV20-1 and TRBJ1-3; weak D call: TRBD1 (5 bases). The germline CDR1 and CDR2 sequences are DFQATT and SNEGSKA (reference sequence). The CDR3 covers 14 residues. Trimming took 7 bases from V and 0 from J, leaving 13 bases between them. The DNA of the CDR3 is TGCAGTGTAAGAAGGGGCGACTCTGGAAACACCATATATTTT. This gives the protein CSVRRGDSGNTIYF.

Ten or more counts support this clonotype. The chain links TRBV4-3 to TRBJ2-1; no reliable D call. This CDR3 is built from 15 residues. Germline loops: CDR1 LGHNA, CDR2 YSLEER. Trimming removed 0 bases from V and 3 bases from J, with 9 bases in between. This chain's CDR3 is CASSQERNYYNEQFF. CDR3 nucleotide sequence: TGCGCCAGCAGCCAAGAGAGGAACTACTACAATGAGCAGTTCTTC.

The table lists this clonotype with many counts. This rearrangement joins TRBV7-2 to TRBJ1-6; D is unclear. This CDR3 contains 14 residues. Looked up from germline, CDR1 is SGHTA and CDR2 is FQGNSA. V gave up 7 bases and J gave up 7 bases, with 14 bases separating them. The CDR3 DNA follows: TGTGCCAGCACCCAGTATTTGGGGAATTCACCCCTCCACTTT. Residues: CASTQYLGNSPLHF.

Ten or more counts support this clonotype. This chain's CDR3 is CASSRLGTGTYEQYF. The CDR3 nucleotides are TGTGCCAGCAGCCGCCTTGGGACAGGCACCTACGAGCAGTACTTC. The chain joins TRBV14 to TRBJ2-7; 8 bases align to TRBD1. The CDR3 totals 15 residues. V trimming: 4 bases; J trimming: 2 bases; junction bases outside the gene matches: 7. Germline CDR1 reads SGHDN; CDR2 reads FVKESK. Variable domain in full (rest from reference TRBV14 and TRBJ2-7): EAGVTQFPSHSVIEKGQTVTLRCDPISGHDNLYWYRRVMGKEIKFLLHFVKESKQDESGMPNNRFLAERTGGTYSTLKVQPAELEDSGVYFCASSRLGTGTYEQYFGPGTRLTVT.

This clonotype has ten or more counts. The chain links TRBV4-1 to TRBJ2-2; D is uncertain. Trimming shortened V by 1 base and J by 3 bases, and 12 bases separated the two germline ends. The CDR3 spans 16 residues. The germline V gene has CDR1 MGHRA and CDR2 YSYEKL. The CDR3 DNA is TGCGCCAGCAGCCAAGCGTCGGTGGGGTACACCGGGGAGCTGTTTTTT. Translated, it gives CASSQASVGYTGELFF.

This clonotype has at least ten counts. The gene calls are TRBV5-1 and TRBJ2-7; D is perhaps TRBD1 (6 bases). The ends were cut back, 0 bases at V and 5 bases at J, with 18 bases in the middle. This CDR3 spans 16 amino acids. CDR1 SGHRS and CDR2 YFSETQ come from the germline V gene. CDR3 in DNA: TGCGCCAGCAGCTTGGCGGCCGGGACAAGGCTAGACGAGCAGTACTTC. It codes for CASSLAAGTRLDEQYF. Supplemented by reference TRBV5-1 and TRBJ2-7, the full variable domain reads KAGVTQTPRYLIKTRGQQVTLSCSPISGHRSVSWYQQTPGQGLQFLFEYFSETQRNKGNFPGRFSGRQFSNSRSEMNVSTLELGDSALYLCASSLAAGTRLDEQYFGPGTRLTVT.

In this sample, this clonotype turned up a few times. It may be a read error: a sequence one base away is much more abundant. This sequence joins TRBV10-3 and TRBJ1-1; a weak D match, TRBD1 (5 bases). This CDR3 has 13 residues. Germline V gene lookup returns CDR1 ENHRY and CDR2 SYGVKD. The CDR3 bases are TGTGCCATCAGTCAGGGAAGGAACTCTGAAGCTTTCTTT. This codes for CAISQGRNSEAFF.

Ten or more counts support this clonotype. V usage is TRBV14 and J usage is TRBJ1-1; D remains ambiguous. V dropped 3 bases and J dropped 4 bases, with 15 bases sitting between them. Germline V CDR1 and CDR2: SGHDN, FVKESK. The CDR3 extends over 15 amino acids. CDR3 nucleotide sequence: TGTGCCAGCAGCCAGAACACGGCGAGGGTCACTGAAGCTTTCTTT. Protein: CASSQNTARVTEAFF. Combining the CDR3 with reference TRBV14 and TRBJ1-1 gives the whole variable domain EAGVTQFPSHSVIEKGQTVTLRCDPISGHDNLYWYRRVMGKEIKFLLHFVKESKQDESGMPNNRFLAERTGGTYSTLKVQPAELEDSGVYFCASSQNTARVTEAFFGQGTRLTVV.

This clonotype is judged medium-sized. The chain uses TRBV5-1 and TRBJ2-7; D is possibly TRBD2 (6 bases). The CDR3 spans 14 residues. Germline lookup yields CDR1 SGHRS and CDR2 YFSETQ. Trimming took 4 bases from V and 0 from J, leaving 11 bases between them. CDR3 sequence (DNA): TGCGCCAGCAGCGTATCTAGCGTCTCCTACGAGCAGTACTTC. This gives the protein CASSVSSVSYEQYF.

This clonotype was counted at least ten times. CDR3: CASKKLGQGEGNTIYF. CDR3 in DNA: TGTGCCAGCAAGAAGTTGGGGCAGGGGGAAGGAAACACCATATATTTT. V and J are TRBV2 and TRBJ1-3, with TRBD1 matching over 7 bases. J lost 4 bases, V lost 7 bases, and 13 bases had no gene match. CDR3 length: 16 amino acids. The V gene's germline CDR1 is SNHLY and CDR2 FYNNEI. Looking up the rest from reference TRBV2 and TRBJ1-3 gives the full variable domain: EPEVTQTPSHQVTQMGQEVILRCVPISNHLYFYWYRQILGQKVEFLVSFYNNEISEKSEIFDDQFSVERPDGSNFTLKIRSTKLEDSAMYFCASKKLGQGEGNTIYFGEGSWLTVV.

This clonotype has at least ten counts. CDR3: CSARSASGGSTDTQYF. The CDR3, as DNA: TGCAGTGCTAGGTCGGCTAGCGGGGGGAGCACAGATACGCAGTATTTT. The chain uses TRBV20-1 and TRBJ2-3; 11 nucleotides align to TRBD2. J gave up 0 bases and V 3 bases, and 5 bases lay outside the gene matches. Per the germline V gene, CDR1 is DFQATT and CDR2 is SNEGSKA (reference sequence). The CDR3 has 16 amino acids.

With respect to this clonotype: Germline is not matched at one junction end, which may reflect a read error. The chain joins TRBV11-2 to TRBJ2-2; 11 positions agree with TRBD1. This CDR3 comprises 19 residues. Germline-derived CDR1 and CDR2 are SGHAT and FQNNGV. CDR3 coding DNA: TGCGCCAGCAGCCAACCTAGGACAGGGGGCCTACTTAACACCGGGGGGATGTTTTTT. The encoded protein is CASSQPRTGGLLNTGGMFF.

This clonotype was detected only a few times. The rearrangement joins TRBV12-3 or TRBV12-4 to TRBJ2-3; tentatively, D is TRBD1 (6 bases). This CDR3 is 11 amino acids long. The germline V and J ends were trimmed by 5 bases and 8 bases, with 8 bases remaining between them. The CDR3 coding sequence is TGTGCCAGCAGTCAAGGGGGTACGCAGTATTTT. As protein: CASSQGGTQYF.